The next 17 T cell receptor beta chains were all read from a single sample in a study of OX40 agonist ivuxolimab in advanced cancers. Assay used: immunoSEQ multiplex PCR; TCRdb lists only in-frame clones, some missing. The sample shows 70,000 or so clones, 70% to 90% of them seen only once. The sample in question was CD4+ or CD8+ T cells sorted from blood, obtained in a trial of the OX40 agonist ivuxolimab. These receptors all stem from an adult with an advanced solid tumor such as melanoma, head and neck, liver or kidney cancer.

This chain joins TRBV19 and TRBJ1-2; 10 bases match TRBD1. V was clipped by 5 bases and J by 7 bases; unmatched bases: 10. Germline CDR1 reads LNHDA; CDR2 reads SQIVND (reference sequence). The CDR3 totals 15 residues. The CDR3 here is CASSLLTGTGVGYTF. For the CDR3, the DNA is TGTGCCAGTAGTCTCCTTACCGGGACAGGGGTTGGCTACACCTTC.

The CDR3 reads CASSPTSGSRTGELFF. The CDR3 DNA follows: TGCGCCAGCAGCCCTACTAGCGGGAGCCGGACCGGGGAGCTGTTTTTT. The chain is built from TRBV5-1 and TRBJ2-2, with TRBD2 identical over 11 bases. Germline loops: CDR1 SGHRS, CDR2 YFSETQ. The CDR3 contains 16 residues. V gave up 4 bases and J gave up 5 bases; unmatched junction bases: 7.

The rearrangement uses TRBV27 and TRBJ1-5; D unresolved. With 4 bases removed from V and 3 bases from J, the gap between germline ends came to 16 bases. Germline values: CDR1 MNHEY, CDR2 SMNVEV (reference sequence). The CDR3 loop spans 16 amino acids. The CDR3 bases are TGTGCCAGCAGTTCCCGCAACGGTAGTTTCAATCAGCCCCAGCATTTT. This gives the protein CASSSRNGSFNQPQHF.

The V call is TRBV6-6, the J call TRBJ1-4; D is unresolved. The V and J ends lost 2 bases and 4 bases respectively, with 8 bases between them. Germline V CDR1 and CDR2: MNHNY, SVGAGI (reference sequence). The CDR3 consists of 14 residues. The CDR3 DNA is TGTGCCAGCAGTTACGGAAGTTTTAATGAAAAACTGTTTTTT. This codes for CASSYGSFNEKLFF.

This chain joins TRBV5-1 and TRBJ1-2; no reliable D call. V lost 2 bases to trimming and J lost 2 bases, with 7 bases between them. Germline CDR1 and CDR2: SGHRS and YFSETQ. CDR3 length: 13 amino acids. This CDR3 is CASSFSVNYGYTF. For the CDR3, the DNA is TGCGCCAGCAGCTTCAGTGTAAACTATGGCTACACCTTC.

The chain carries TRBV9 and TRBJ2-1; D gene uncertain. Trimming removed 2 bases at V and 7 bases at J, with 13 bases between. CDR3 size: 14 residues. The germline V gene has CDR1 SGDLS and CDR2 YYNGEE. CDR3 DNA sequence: TGTGCCAGCAGCGTGACACCCCTGGGTAATGAGCAGTTCTTC. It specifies CASSVTPLGNEQFF.

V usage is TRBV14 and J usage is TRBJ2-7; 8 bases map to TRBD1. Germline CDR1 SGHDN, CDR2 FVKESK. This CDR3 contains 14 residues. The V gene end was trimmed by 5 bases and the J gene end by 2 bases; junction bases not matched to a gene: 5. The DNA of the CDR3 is TGTGCCAGCAGCTTTCGACAGGGGACCTACGAGCAGTACTTC. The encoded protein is CASSFRQGTYEQYF.

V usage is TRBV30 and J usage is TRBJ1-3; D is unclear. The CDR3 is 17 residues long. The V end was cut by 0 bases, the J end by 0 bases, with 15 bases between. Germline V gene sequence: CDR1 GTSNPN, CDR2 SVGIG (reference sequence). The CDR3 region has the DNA TGTGCCTGGAGTGTACTAGGCACCAGCTTCTCTGGAAACACCATATATTTT. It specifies CAWSVLGTSFSGNTIYF.

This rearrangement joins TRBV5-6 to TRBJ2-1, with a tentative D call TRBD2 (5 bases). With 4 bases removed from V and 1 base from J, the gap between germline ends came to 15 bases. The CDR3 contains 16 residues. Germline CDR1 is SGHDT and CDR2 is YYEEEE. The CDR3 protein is CASSPTRTSSYNEQFF. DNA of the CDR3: TGTGCCAGCAGCCCCACTAGGACGTCGTCCTACAATGAGCAGTTCTTC.

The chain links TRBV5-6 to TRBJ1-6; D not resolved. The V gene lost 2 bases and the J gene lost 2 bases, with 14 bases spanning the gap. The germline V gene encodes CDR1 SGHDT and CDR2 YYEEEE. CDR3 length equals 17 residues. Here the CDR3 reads CASSFEVRGTYNSPLHF. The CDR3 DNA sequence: TGTGCCAGCAGCTTCGAAGTCCGGGGAACCTATAATTCACCCCTCCACTTT.

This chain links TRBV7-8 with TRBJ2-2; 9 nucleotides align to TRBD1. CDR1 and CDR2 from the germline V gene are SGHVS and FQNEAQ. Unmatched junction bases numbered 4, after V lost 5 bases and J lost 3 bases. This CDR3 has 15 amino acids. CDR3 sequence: CASSLGDRDTGELFF. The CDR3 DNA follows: TGTGCCAGCAGCCTAGGGGACAGGGACACCGGGGAGCTGTTTTTT.

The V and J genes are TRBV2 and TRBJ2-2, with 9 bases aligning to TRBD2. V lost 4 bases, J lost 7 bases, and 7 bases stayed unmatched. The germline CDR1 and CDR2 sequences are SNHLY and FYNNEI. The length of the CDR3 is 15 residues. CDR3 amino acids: CASSGVAGADGELFF. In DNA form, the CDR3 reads TGTGCCAGCAGTGGGGTAGCGGGGGCAGACGGGGAGCTGTTTTTT.

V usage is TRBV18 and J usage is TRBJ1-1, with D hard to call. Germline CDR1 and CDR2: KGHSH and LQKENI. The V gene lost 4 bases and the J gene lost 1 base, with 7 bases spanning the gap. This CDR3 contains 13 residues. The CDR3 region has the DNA TGTGCCAGCTCACAGGGTAGGAACACTGAAGCTTTCTTT. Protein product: CASSQGRNTEAFF.

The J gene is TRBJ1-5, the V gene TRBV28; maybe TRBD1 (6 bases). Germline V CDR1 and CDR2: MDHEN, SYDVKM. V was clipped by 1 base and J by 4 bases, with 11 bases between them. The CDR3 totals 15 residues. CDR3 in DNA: TGTGCCAGCAGTTTATCACAGAGGGGGAATCAGCCCCAGCATTTT. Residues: CASSLSQRGNQPQHF.

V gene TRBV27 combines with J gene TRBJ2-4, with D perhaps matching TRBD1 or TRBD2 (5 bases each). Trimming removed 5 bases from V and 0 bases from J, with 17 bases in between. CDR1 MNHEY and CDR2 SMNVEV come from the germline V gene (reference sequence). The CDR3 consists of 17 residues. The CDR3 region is CASSQTVSGLAKNIQYF. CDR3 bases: TGTGCCAGCAGTCAGACCGTATCGGGGCTAGCCAAAAACATTCAGTACTTC.

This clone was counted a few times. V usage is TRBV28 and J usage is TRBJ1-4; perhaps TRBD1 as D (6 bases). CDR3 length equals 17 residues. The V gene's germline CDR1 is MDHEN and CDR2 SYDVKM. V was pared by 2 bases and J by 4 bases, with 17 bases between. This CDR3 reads CASSLPLGQSLNEKLFF. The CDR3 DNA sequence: TGTGCCAGCAGTTTACCCCTCGGACAGAGCCTTAATGAAAAACTGTTTTTT.

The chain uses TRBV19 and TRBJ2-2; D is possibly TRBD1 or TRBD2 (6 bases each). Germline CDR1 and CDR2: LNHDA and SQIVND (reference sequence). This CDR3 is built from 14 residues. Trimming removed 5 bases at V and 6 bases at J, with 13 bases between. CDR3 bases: TGTGCCAGTAGTGGAGGGGGTAGGCCCGGGGAGCTGTTTTTT. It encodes CASSGGGRPGELFF.